The 27 T cell receptor beta chains given below trace back to one sample, sequenced in a study of CD8+ T cells in alopecia areata. RNA was isolated and reverse transcribed to cDNA, the sequencing template. Generated by immunoSEQ multiplex PCR, the TCRdb table keeps only in-frame clones and is missing some. The repertoire holds some 110,000 clones, with around two fifths as singletons. Sample: CD4+ T cells sorted from blood. The receptors stem from a human donor with alopecia areata.

J is TRBJ2-2 and V is TRBV7-2; D is perhaps TRBD1 (5 bases). Trimming shortened V by 2 bases and J by 1 base, and 5 bases separated the two germline ends. In germline, CDR1 is SGHTA, CDR2 FQGNSA. The CDR3 consists of 14 residues. This chain's CDR3 is CASSLQGNTGELFF. The DNA of the CDR3 is TGTGCCAGCAGCTTACAGGGGAACACCGGGGAGCTGTTTTTT.

This clone came up a few times. This chain links TRBV29-1 with TRBJ2-5; 7 bases match TRBD2. The end of the DNA aligns better with TRBJ2-7, so the J call may be wrong. The CDR3 has 12 residues. Germline V lookup: CDR1 SQVTM, CDR2 ANQGSEA. The chain's CDR3 is CSVDSGDYEQYF. As DNA, the CDR3 is TGCAGCGTTGACAGCGGGGACTACGAGCAGTACTTC.

J is TRBJ1-1 and V is TRBV2; no clear D gene. Germline loops: CDR1 SNHLY, CDR2 FYNNEI. This CDR3 is 13 amino acids long. V was cut by 6 bases and J by 2 bases, with 10 bases left in between. CDR3 loop: CASRQESNTEAFF. CDR3 nucleotide sequence: TGTGCCAGCAGGCAGGAGTCCAACACTGAAGCTTTCTTT.

J is TRBJ2-3 and V is TRBV29-1, with 9 bases aligning to TRBD2. The CDR3 runs 14 residues. Per the germline V gene, CDR1 is SQVTM and CDR2 is ANQGSEA. V gave up 4 bases and J gave up 2 bases; unmatched junction bases: 4. DNA of the CDR3: TGCAGCGTTGGACTAGCGGCCCTCACAGATACGCAGTATTTT. It specifies CSVGLAALTDTQYF.

This clone has just a few counts. The same CDR3 is also encoded by other DNA sequences in this sample. CDR3 sequence (DNA): TGTGCCAGCAGAACAGGGTATGGCTACACCTTC. Translated, it gives CASRTGYGYTF. V gene TRBV28 combines with J gene TRBJ1-2, with D maybe TRBD1 (6 bases). The CDR3 sequence is 11 residues long. From germline, CDR1 is MDHEN and CDR2 SYDVKM. The V end was cut by 6 bases, the J end by 5 bases, with 7 bases between.

This clone was observed a handful of times. The chain carries TRBV29-1 and TRBJ2-3; TRBD1 agrees at 9 bases. The germline V gene encodes CDR1 SQVTM and CDR2 ANQGSEA. The V and J ends lost 7 bases and 3 bases, in that order; junction bases with no gene match: 5. There are 13 residues in the CDR3. The CDR3 sequence: CSAGQGFTDTQYF. The CDR3 coding sequence is TGCAGCGCGGGACAGGGCTTTACAGATACGCAGTATTTT.

A few counts support this clone. The gene calls are TRBV6-4 and TRBJ2-1, with D possibly matching TRBD2 (6 bases). The CDR3 runs 14 residues. Germline V gives CDR1 MRHNA, CDR2 SNTAGT. V gave up 3 bases and J gave up 10 bases, with 16 bases separating them. CDR3 amino acids: CASSDRSLGGEQFF. CDR3 nucleotides: TGTGCCAGCAGTGATCGGAGTTTGGGAGGCGAGCAGTTCTTC.

The chain uses TRBV29-1 and TRBJ1-1; no clear D gene. The CDR3 extends over 10 amino acids. Trimming left V 1 base short and J 9 bases short, with 6 bases between. Germline CDR1 is SQVTM and CDR2 is ANQGSEA. Written as DNA, the CDR3 is TGCAGCGTTGAAGGACCCCAAGCTTTCTTT. Its translation: CSVEGPQAFF.

The chain links TRBV2 to TRBJ2-1, with D possibly matching TRBD2 (5 bases). CDR3 length: 12 residues. Trimming cost V 6 bases and J 10 bases, with 13 bases left between them. The germline V gene has CDR1 SNHLY and CDR2 FYNNEI. CDR3 nucleotide sequence: TGTGCCAGCAGCATCAGTAGCGTCGAGCAGTTCTTC. Protein product: CASSISSVEQFF.

This chain joins TRBV15 and TRBJ2-5; D ambiguous. With 0 bases removed from V and 5 bases from J, the gap between germline ends came to 4 bases. From germline, CDR1 is LNHNV and CDR2 YYDKDF (reference sequence). This CDR3 spans 12 amino acids. CDR3 sequence (DNA): TGTGCCACCAGCAGAGATACCGAGACCCAGTACTTC. Its translation: CATSRDTETQYF.

The chain employs TRBV29-1 and TRBJ2-1; TRBD2 might be the D (5 bases). The CDR3 has 15 amino acids. The V and J ends lost 4 bases and 0 bases respectively, with 13 bases between them. CDR1 SQVTM and CDR2 ANQGSEA come from the germline V gene. The CDR3 loop reads CSVGGSGSSYNEQFF. The DNA of the CDR3 is TGCAGCGTTGGTGGATCGGGGAGCTCCTACAATGAGCAGTTCTTC.

This chain's CDR3 is CASSQGPDTQYF. CDR3 sequence (DNA): TGTGCCAGCAGCCAAGGACCAGATACGCAGTATTTT. The chain joins TRBV14 to TRBJ2-3, with D unclear. V was shortened by 1 base and J by 4 bases, with 3 bases between the two germline ends. The CDR3 consists of 12 residues. Germline V gene data show CDR1 as SGHDN and CDR2 as FVKESK.

Only a few counts were recorded for this clone. J is TRBJ2-7 and V is TRBV30; D is possibly TRBD1 (6 bases). CDR3 length: 13 residues. CDR1 is GTSNPN, CDR2 SVGIG, per germline (reference sequence). V lost 5 bases to trimming and J lost 2 bases, with 13 bases between them. The CDR3 nucleotides read TGTGCCTGGGTACGTGACAGGCCCTACGAGCAGTACTTC. This translates into CAWVRDRPYEQYF.

This rearrangement joins TRBV5-6 to TRBJ1-2; D is undetermined. V was trimmed by 5 bases and J by 3 bases, leaving 8 bases between them. The CDR3 covers 12 residues. Germline values: CDR1 SGHDT, CDR2 YYEEEE. The CDR3 bases are TGTGCCAGCAGAGGACGGCACTATGGCTACACCTTC. Translated, it gives CASRGRHYGYTF.

This clone was found a few times. The chain has TRBV28 and TRBJ2-7; a weak D match, TRBD1 (6 bases). Per the germline V gene, CDR1 is MDHEN and CDR2 is SYDVKM. V lost 5 bases to trimming and J lost 2 bases, with 16 bases between them. The CDR3 is 15 residues long. The DNA of the CDR3 is TGTGCCAGCAGTGGTCCGGGACACCTAACCTACGAGCAGTACTTC. Residues: CASSGPGHLTYEQYF. The whole variable domain, filled in from reference TRBV28 and TRBJ2-7, reads DVKVTQSSRYLVKRTGEKVFLECVQDMDHENMFWYRQDPGLGLRLIYFSYDVKMKEKGDIPEGYSVSREKKERFSLILESASTNQTSMYLCASSGPGHLTYEQYFGPGTRLTVT.

This clone was recorded a few times. The chain recombines TRBV27 with TRBJ2-5; TRBD1 or TRBD2 may be the D gene (5 bases each). This CDR3 has 18 residues. Trimming took 5 bases from V and 4 from J, leaving 26 bases between them. Germline V gene lookup returns CDR1 MNHEY and CDR2 SMNVEV (reference sequence). The CDR3 DNA follows: TGTGCCAGCAGTCCCTCAAGGATGGGACCCCGGGGAAGAGAGACCCAGTACTTC. This codes for CASSPSRMGPRGRETQYF.

The genes are TRBV29-1 and TRBJ2-4; 12 nucleotides agree with TRBD2. The V gene's germline CDR1 is SQVTM and CDR2 ANQGSEA. The V and J ends lost 4 bases and 1 base, in that order; junction bases with no gene match: 8. This CDR3 is built from 17 residues. Here the CDR3 DNA reads TGCAGCGTTGGTCTAGCGGGAGGGCAAGGGGCCAAAAACATTCAGTACTTC. This translates into CSVGLAGGQGAKNIQYF.

The rearrangement links TRBV28 to TRBJ2-7; 7 bases are shared with TRBD2. This CDR3 has 14 residues. In germline, CDR1 is MDHEN, CDR2 SYDVKM. J gave up 5 bases and V 4 bases, and 8 bases lay outside the gene matches. CDR3 coding DNA: TGTGCCAGCAGTTCTGGCGGGAGTCGCGACGAGCAGTACTTC. This encodes CASSSGGSRDEQYF.

The gene calls are TRBV29-1 and TRBJ1-5; D perhaps matches TRBD1 (5 bases). The germline V and J ends were trimmed by 3 bases and 2 bases, with 8 bases remaining between them. The CDR3 spans 13 residues. Germline CDR1 SQVTM, CDR2 ANQGSEA. The CDR3 spells CSVDEGGNQPQHF. The CDR3, as DNA: TGCAGCGTTGATGAAGGGGGCAATCAGCCCCAGCATTTT.

The rearrangement links TRBV2 to TRBJ1-2, with D hard to call. V lost 1 base and J lost 5, with 8 bases in between. This CDR3 comprises 13 residues. The germline CDR1 and CDR2 sequences are SNHLY and FYNNEI. The chain's CDR3 is CASSEVWQYGYTF. CDR3 in DNA: TGTGCCAGCAGTGAAGTATGGCAGTATGGCTACACCTTC.

This sequence joins TRBV7-2 and TRBJ2-5, with D hard to call. V shed 6 bases and J shed 2 bases, with 10 bases lying between them. The germline V gene encodes CDR1 SGHTA and CDR2 FQGNSA. The CDR3 totals 13 residues. The CDR3 loop is CASRSNPQETQYF. The CDR3 DNA reads TGTGCCAGCAGGTCAAACCCGCAAGAGACCCAGTACTTC. The full variable domain, with the rest looked up from reference TRBV7-2 and TRBJ2-5, is GAGVSQSPSNKVTEKGKDVELRCDPISGHTALYWYRQSLGQGLEFLIYFQGNSAPDKSGLPSDRFSAERTGGSVSTLTIQRTQQEDSAVYLCASRSNPQETQYFGPGTRLLVL.

This chain uses TRBV29-1 with TRBJ2-3; maybe TRBD2 (5 bases). The V end was cut by 1 base, the J end by 6 bases, with 11 bases between. The V gene's germline CDR1 is SQVTM and CDR2 ANQGSEA. This CDR3 is 13 amino acids long. The CDR3 region is CSVEALRRDTQYF. CDR3 sequence (DNA): TGCAGCGTTGAAGCTCTTAGGAGGGATACGCAGTATTTT.

This clone was picked up a small number of times. CDR3 loop: CASSLGSRVNTEAFF. The CDR3 coding sequence is TGTGCCAGCAGCTTAGGGTCCAGGGTGAACACTGAAGCTTTCTTT. The gene calls are TRBV7-2 and TRBJ1-1; D perhaps matches TRBD1 (5 bases). The V gene lost 1 base and the J gene lost 0 bases, with 9 bases spanning the gap. The CDR3 loop spans 15 amino acids. Germline CDR1 SGHTA, CDR2 FQGNSA.

This chain links TRBV27 with TRBJ2-6; D might be TRBD1 (5 bases). Deletions cut 9 bases from V and 3 bases from J, with 24 bases between. The CDR3 is 18 amino acids. The V gene's germline CDR1 is MNHEY and CDR2 SMNVEV (reference sequence). CDR3 nucleotides: TGTGCCAGTACACACCGGTCCCAGGCAAGGGGTGGGGCCAACGTCCTGACTTTC. Protein product: CASTHRSQARGGANVLTF.

The chain employs TRBV27 and TRBJ2-3, with 7 nucleotides matching TRBD2. The CDR3 is made up of 15 amino acids. Germline assignment: CDR1 MNHEY and CDR2 SMNVEV (reference sequence). Trimming cost V 5 bases and J 6 bases; bases outside gene matches: 11. The DNA for the CDR3 is TGTGCCAGCAGTCTGGCGGGCGGGAGATCGGATACGCAGTATTTT. This codes for CASSLAGGRSDTQYF.

The chain couples TRBV5-6 to TRBJ1-1; weak D call: TRBD1 (5 bases). V was pared by 0 bases and J by 4 bases, with 19 bases between. The CDR3 extends over 17 amino acids. CDR1 and CDR2 from the germline V gene are SGHDT and YYEEEE. CDR3 bases: TGTGCCAGCAGCTTGGCCGGCAGGGCCCATGGGAGCACTGAAGCTTTCTTT. It specifies CASSLAGRAHGSTEAFF. The variable domain in full, completed from reference TRBV5-6 and TRBJ1-1, reads DAGVTQSPTHLIKTRGQQVTLRCSPKSGHDTVSWYQQALGQGPQFIFQYYEEEERQRGNFPDRFSGHQFPNYSSELNVNALLLGDSALYLCASSLAGRAHGSTEAFFGQGTRLTVV.

The chain recombines TRBV30 with TRBJ2-7, with 9 bases matching TRBD2. Germline V gives CDR1 GTSNPN, CDR2 SVGIG (reference sequence). V shed 5 bases, J shed 4 bases, and the junction held 6 bases outside the gene matches. The CDR3 has 13 amino acids. The CDR3 DNA follows: TGTGCCTGGGGACTAGCGAACGAATACGAGCAGTACTTC. Encoded protein: CAWGLANEYEQYF.